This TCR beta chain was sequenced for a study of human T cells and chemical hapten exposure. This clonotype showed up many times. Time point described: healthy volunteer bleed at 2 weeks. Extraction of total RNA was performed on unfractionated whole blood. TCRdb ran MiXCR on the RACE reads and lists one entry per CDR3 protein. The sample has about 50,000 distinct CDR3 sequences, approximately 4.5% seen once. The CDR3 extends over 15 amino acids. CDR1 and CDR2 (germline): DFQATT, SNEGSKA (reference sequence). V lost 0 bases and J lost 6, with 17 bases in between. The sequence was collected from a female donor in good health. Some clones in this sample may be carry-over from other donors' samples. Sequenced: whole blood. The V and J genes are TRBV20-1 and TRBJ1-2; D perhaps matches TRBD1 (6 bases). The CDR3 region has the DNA TGCAGTGCTAGAGATGCGGCAGGGGTCGCCAATGGCTACACCTTC. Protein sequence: CSARDAAGVANGYTF.